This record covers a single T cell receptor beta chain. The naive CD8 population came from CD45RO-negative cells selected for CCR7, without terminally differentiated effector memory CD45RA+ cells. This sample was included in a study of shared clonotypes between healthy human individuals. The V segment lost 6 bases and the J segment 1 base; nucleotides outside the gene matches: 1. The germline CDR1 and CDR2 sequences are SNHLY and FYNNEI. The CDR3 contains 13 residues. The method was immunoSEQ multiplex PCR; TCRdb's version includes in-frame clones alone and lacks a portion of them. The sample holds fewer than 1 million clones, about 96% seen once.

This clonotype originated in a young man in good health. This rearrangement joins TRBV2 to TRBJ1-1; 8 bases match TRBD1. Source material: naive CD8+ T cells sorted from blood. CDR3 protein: CASRGQGNTEAFF. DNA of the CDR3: TGTGCCAGCAGAGGACAGGGGAACACTGAAGCTTTCTTT.